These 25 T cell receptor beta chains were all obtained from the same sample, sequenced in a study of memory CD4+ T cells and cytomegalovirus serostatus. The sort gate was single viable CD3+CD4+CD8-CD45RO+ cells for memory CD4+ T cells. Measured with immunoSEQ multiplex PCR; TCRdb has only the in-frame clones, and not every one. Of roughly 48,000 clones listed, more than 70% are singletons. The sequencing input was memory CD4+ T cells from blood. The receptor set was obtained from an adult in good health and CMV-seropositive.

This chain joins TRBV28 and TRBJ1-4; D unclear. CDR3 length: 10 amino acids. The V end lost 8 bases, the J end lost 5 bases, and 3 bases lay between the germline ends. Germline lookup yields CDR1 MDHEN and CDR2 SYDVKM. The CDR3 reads CASGNEKLFF. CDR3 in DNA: TGTGCCAGCGGGAATGAAAAACTGTTTTTT.

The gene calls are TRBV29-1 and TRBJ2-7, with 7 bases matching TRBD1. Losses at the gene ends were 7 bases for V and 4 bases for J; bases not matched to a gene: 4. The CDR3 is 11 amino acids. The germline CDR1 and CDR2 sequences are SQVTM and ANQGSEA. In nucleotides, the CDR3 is TGCAGCGCGTACAGGGGTTACGAGCAGTACTTC. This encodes CSAYRGYEQYF.

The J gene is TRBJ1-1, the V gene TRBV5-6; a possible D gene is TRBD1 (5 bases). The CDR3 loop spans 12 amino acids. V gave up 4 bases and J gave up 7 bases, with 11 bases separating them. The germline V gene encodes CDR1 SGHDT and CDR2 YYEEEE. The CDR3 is CASSQTTVEAFF. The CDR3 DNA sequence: TGTGCCAGCAGCCAAACGACAGTTGAAGCTTTCTTT.

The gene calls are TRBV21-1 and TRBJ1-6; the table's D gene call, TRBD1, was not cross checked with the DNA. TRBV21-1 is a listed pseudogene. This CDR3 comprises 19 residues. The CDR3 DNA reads TGTGCCAGCAGCAAGAAAAAAGAGGGATCGGGACAGGGGAATTCACCCCTCCACTTT. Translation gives CASSKKKEGSGQGNSPLHF.

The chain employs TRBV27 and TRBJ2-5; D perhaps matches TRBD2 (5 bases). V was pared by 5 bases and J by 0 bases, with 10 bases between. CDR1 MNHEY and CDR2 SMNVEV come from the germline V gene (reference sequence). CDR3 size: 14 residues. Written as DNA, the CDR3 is TGTGCCAGCAGTAGTAACGGGAACCAAGAGACCCAGTACTTC. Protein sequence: CASSSNGNQETQYF.

The chain's CDR3 is CASSLQTRGAGNEQFF. The CDR3 nucleotides are TGTGCCAGCAGCTTGCAGACTAGGGGTGCCGGTAATGAGCAGTTCTTC. The V gene is TRBV11-2, the J gene TRBJ2-1, with TRBD2 as a possible D gene (6 bases). Germline assignment: CDR1 SGHAT and CDR2 FQNNGV. V lost 3 bases to trimming and J lost 7 bases, with 19 bases between them. There are 16 residues in the CDR3. Filled out from reference TRBV11-2 and TRBJ2-1, the complete variable domain reads EAGVAQSPRYKIIEKRQSVAFWCNPISGHATLYWYQQILGQGPKLLIQFQNNGVVDDSQLPKDRFSAERLKGVDSTLKIQPAKLEDSAVYLCASSLQTRGAGNEQFFGPGTRLTVL.

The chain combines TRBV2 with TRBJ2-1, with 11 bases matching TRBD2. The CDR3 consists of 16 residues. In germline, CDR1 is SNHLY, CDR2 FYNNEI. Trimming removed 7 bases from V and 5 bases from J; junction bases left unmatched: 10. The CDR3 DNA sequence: TGTGCCAGCACTAGGCGGACTAGCGGGCACAACAATGAGCAGTTCTTC. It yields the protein CASTRRTSGHNNEQFF.

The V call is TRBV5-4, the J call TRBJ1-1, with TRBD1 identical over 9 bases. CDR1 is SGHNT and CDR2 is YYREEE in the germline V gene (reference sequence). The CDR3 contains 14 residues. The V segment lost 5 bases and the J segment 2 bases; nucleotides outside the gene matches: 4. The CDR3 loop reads CASRGQGENTEAFF. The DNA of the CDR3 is TGTGCCAGCAGGGGACAGGGAGAAAACACTGAAGCTTTCTTT.

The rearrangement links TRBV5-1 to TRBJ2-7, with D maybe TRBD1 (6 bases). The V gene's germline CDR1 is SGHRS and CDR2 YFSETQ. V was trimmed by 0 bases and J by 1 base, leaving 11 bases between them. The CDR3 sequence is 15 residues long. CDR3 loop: CASSLDGRGSYEQYF. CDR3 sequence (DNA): TGCGCCAGCAGCTTGGACGGTAGGGGGTCCTACGAGCAGTACTTC.

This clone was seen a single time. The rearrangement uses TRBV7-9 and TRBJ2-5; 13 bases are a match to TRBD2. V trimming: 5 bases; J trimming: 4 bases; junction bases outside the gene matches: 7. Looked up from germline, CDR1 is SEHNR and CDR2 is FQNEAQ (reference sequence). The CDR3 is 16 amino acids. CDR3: CASSVGTSGMRETQYF. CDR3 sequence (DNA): TGTGCCAGCAGCGTCGGGACTAGCGGGATGAGAGAGACCCAGTACTTC.

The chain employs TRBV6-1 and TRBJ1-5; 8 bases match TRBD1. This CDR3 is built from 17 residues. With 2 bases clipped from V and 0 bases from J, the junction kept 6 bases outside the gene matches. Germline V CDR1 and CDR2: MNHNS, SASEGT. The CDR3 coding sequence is TGTGCCAGCAGTGAAAAAAGGACAGGGAATAGCAATCAGCCCCAGCATTTT. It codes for CASSEKRTGNSNQPQHF.

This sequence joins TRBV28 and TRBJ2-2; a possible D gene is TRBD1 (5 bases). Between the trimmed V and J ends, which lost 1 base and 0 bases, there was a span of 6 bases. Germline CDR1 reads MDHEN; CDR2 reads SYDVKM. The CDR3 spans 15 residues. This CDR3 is CASSLSGPNTGELFF. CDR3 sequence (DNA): TGTGCCAGCAGTTTATCAGGGCCGAACACCGGGGAGCTGTTTTTT.

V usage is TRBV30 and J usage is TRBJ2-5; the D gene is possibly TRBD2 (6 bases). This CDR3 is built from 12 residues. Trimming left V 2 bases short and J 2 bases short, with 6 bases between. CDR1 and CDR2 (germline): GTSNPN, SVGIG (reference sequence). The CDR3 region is CAWSSGQETQYF. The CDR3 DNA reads TGTGCCTGGAGTAGCGGGCAAGAGACCCAGTACTTC.

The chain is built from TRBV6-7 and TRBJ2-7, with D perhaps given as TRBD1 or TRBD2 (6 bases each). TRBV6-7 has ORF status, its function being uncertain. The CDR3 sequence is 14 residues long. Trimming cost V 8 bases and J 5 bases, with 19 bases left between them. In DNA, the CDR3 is TGTGCCAGCGCCCGGCTGAGGGGGGACCACGAGCAGTACTTC. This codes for CASARLRGDHEQYF.

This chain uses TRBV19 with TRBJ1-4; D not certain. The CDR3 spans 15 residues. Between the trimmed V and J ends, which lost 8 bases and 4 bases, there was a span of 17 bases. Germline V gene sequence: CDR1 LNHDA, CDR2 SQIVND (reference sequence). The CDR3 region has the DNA TGTGCCAGTGGGCCCCTCGGACGGAATAATGAAAAACTGTTTTTT. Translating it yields CASGPLGRNNEKLFF.

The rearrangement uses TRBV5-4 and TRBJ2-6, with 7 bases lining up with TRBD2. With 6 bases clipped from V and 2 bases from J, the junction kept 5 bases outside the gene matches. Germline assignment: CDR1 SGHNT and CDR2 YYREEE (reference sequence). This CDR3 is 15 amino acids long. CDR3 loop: CASTWGGTGANVLTF. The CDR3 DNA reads TGTGCCAGCACCTGGGGGGGGACTGGGGCCAACGTCCTGACTTTC. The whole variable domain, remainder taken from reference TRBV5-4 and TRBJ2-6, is ETGVTQSPTHLIKTRGQQVTLRCSSQSGHNTVSWYQQALGQGPQFIFQYYREEENGRGNFPPRFSGLQFPNYSSELNVNALELDDSALYLCASTWGGTGANVLTFGAGSRLTVL.

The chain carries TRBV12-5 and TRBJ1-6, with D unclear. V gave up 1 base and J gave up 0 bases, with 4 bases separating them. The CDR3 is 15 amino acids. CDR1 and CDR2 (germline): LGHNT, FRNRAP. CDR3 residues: CASGLGSSYNSPLHF. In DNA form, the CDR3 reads TGTGCTAGTGGTTTGGGCAGCTCCTATAATTCACCCCTCCACTTT.

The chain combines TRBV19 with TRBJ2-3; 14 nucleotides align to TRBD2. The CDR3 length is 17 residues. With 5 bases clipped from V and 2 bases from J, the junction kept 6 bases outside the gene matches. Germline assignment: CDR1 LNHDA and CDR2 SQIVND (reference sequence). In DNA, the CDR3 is TGTGCCAGTAGTCCCTGGACTAGCGGGAGGAACACAGATACGCAGTATTTT. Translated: CASSPWTSGRNTDTQYF. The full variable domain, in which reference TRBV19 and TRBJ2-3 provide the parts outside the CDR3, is DGGITQSPKYLFRKEGQNVTLSCEQNLNHDAMYWYRQDPGQGLRLIYYSQIVNDFQKGDIAEGYSVSREKKESFPLTVTSAQKNPTAFYLCASSPWTSGRNTDTQYFGPGTRLTVL.

DNA for the CDR3: TGTGCCAGCAGTGAAGACAGACCGCCCCTCCACTTT. The encoded protein is CASSEDRPPLHF. The chain couples TRBV2 to TRBJ1-6; D remains unclear. From germline, CDR1 is SNHLY and CDR2 FYNNEI. This CDR3 has 12 amino acids. V was pared by 1 base and J by 13 bases, with 8 bases between.

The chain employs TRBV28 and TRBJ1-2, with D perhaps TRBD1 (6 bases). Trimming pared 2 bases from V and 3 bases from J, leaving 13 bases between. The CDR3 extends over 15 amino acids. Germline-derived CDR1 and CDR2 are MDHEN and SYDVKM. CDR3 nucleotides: TGTGCCAGCAGTTTAAGGGGGGGTACTTACTATGGCTACACCTTC. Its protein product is CASSLRGGTYYGYTF.

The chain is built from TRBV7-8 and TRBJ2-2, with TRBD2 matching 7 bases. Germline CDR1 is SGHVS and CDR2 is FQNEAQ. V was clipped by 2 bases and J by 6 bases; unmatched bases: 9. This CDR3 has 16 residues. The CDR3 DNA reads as TGTGCCAGCAGCTTAAGAACTAGCGATTTGGCCGGGGAGCTGTTTTTT. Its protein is CASSLRTSDLAGELFF.

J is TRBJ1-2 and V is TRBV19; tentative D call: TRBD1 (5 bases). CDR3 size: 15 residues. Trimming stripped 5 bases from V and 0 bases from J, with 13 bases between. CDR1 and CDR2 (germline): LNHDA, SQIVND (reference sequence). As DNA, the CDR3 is TGTGCCAGTAGTTCGCCGGGGGACGCTAACTATGGCTACACCTTC. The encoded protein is CASSSPGDANYGYTF.

CDR3 bases: TGTGCCAGCAGAGACTTAGGGTGGGGGCTGAATGAAAAACTGTTTTTT. As protein: CASRDLGWGLNEKLFF. V gene TRBV27 combines with J gene TRBJ1-4; possible D gene TRBD1, 6 bases. The CDR3 is 16 residues long. Germline assignment: CDR1 MNHEY and CDR2 SMNVEV (reference sequence). V was clipped by 6 bases and J by 5 bases, with 19 bases between them.

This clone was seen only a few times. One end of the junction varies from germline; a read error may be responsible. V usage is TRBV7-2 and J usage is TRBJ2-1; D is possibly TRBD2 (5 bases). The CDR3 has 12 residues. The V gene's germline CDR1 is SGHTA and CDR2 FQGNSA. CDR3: CASSLTSGSRIF. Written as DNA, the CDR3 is TGTGCCAGCAGCTTAACGAGTGGGAGCCGGATCTTC.

The DNA for the CDR3 is TGTGCCACTAGCCAGGGGGGAACTGGGGCCAACGTCCTGACTTTC. It translates to CATSQGGTGANVLTF. The J gene is TRBJ2-6, the V gene TRBV19; possibly TRBD1 for D (7 bases). Trimming took off 10 bases at V and 2 bases at J, with 15 bases between the two ends. The germline V gene has CDR1 LNHDA and CDR2 SQIVND (reference sequence). This CDR3 region has 15 residues.